The rows below give T cell receptor beta chains drawn from one sample of a study of CD8 T cells in Susac syndrome. TCRdb recomputed calls from the immunoSEQ multiplex PCR reads with MiXCR, one row per CDR3 protein. This sample has about 130,000 distinct CDR3 sequences; 90% to 95% occur once, and the top ten carry around 0.12%. Sequenced material: CD4+ T cells from PBMCs. The source of these receptors is a human donor in good health. Each CDR3 is given with its conserved first and last residue. Fields, in order: CDR3 length, J gene, V gene, D gene, clone size, CDR3 DNA, CDR3 protein. D genes are given only for firm matches. Some rows have no size entry. The others give once, few or many, or a class for an expanded clone.

12 | TRBJ1-3 | TRBV29-1 | . | . | TGCAGCGTCCTTGGGATAGGAAACACCATATATTTT | CSVLGIGNTIYF
18 | TRBJ2-1 | TRBV6-5 | TRBD2 | . | TGTGCCAGCAGTTACCCCTTTGGAGCGCGGGAGTTTGACAATGAGCAGTTCTTC | CASSYPFGAREFDNEQFF
16 | TRBJ1-3 | TRBV3-1 | TRBD1 | . | TGTGCCAGCAGCCAAGGCCGGGACAGGGAGAGAAACACCATATATTTT | CASSQGRDRERNTIYF
15 | TRBJ2-3 | TRBV15 | TRBD2 | . | TGTGCCACCAGCAGAGATCTGCGGGAGTTAGATACGCAGTATTTT | CATSRDLRELDTQYF
12 | TRBJ2-1 | TRBV7-2 | TRBD2 | . | TGTGCCAGCAGCATTAGCGGGATTGAGCAGTTCTTC | CASSISGIEQFF
11 | TRBJ2-3 | TRBV5-4 | . | once | TGTGCCAGCACCGGACGGGATACGCAGTATTTT | CASTGRDTQYF
14 | TRBJ2-1 | TRBV6-5 | TRBD2 | . | TGTGCCAGCAGGCCTAGCGGGAGGATCCATGAGCAGTTCTTC | CASRPSGRIHEQFF
13 | TRBJ2-7 | TRBV3-1 | . | . | TGTGCCAGCAGCTCGACCTACTTACTGGAGCAGTACTTC | CASSSTYLLEQYF
14 | TRBJ2-7 | TRBV7-9 | . | . | TGTGCCAGCAGCTTAGAGGCGGGGTTCGACGAGCAGTACTTC | CASSLEAGFDEQYF
14 | TRBJ1-1 | TRBV2 | TRBD1 | . | TGTGCCAGCAGTAACAAACAGGGGGCAACTGAAGCTTTCTTT | CASSNKQGATEAFF
15 | TRBJ1-5 | TRBV29-1 | . | . | TGCAGCGTTAAAGCGTCCTCGGGAGACTTTCAGCCCCAGCATTTT | CSVKASSGDFQPQHF
15 | TRBJ2-2 | TRBV6-6 | TRBD2 | . | TGTGCCAGCAATGATCCGGGAGGTGCGACCGGGGAGCTGTTTTTT | CASNDPGGATGELFF
15 | TRBJ2-2 | TRBV3-1 | . | . | TGTGCCAGCAGTGCAGACTGGACGAACACCGGGGAGCTGTTTTTT | CASSADWTNTGELFF
14 | TRBJ1-4 | TRBV7-9 | . | . | TGTGCCAGCAGCCAGGACGGACTGAATGAAAAACTGTTTTTT | CASSQDGLNEKLFF
15 | TRBJ1-3 | TRBV28 | TRBD1 | once | TGTGCCAGCAGCCGGGACAGGGGTTCTGGAAACACCATATATTTT | CASSRDRGSGNTIYF
12 | TRBJ1-2 | TRBV29-1 | . | once | TGCAGCGTTGAAAGGGTAGGGTATGGCTACACCTTC | CSVERVGYGYTF
16 | TRBJ1-1 | TRBV15 | . | . | TGTGCCACCAGCAGAGTGAGGTCCTTCGGGAACACTGAAGCTTTCTTT | CATSRVRSFGNTEAFF